This T cell receptor (beta chain) was observed in a study of shared clonotypes between healthy human individuals. About the research overall: A donor's plate count was three for CD4 naive and three for CD4 memory; CD8 naive had two and CD8 memory one.

As to this clone: Its antigen remains unidentified.

Study conclusions and caveats: The study found lower generation probabilities in non-shared clonotypes than in those shared by all four donors. Although depth was large, rarefaction showed that sequencing of the sorted subsets was incomplete.

Only in-frame clones appear in the TCRdb table, and some are missing; sequencing was by immunoSEQ multiplex PCR. The sample lists fewer than 1.4 million clones; around 78% were seen once. The CDR3 length is 15 residues. The V segment lost 7 bases and the J segment 1 base; nucleotides outside the gene matches: 5. Germline lookup yields CDR1 SNHLY and CDR2 FYNNEI. All donors were healthy HIV-negative adults lacking recent acute infections or vaccinations. This sequence originates from a man aged 18 to 35 in good health. Some clones in this sample may be carry-over from other donors' samples. V gene TRBV2 combines with J gene TRBJ2-5, with TRBD2 matching 11 bases. Sample: memory CD4+ T cells from PBMCs. Sample subset: CD45RA-negative fraction. The CDR3: CASIRGTSGQETQYF. CDR3 nucleotides: TGTGCCAGCATACGCGGGACTAGCGGCCAAGAGACCCAGTACTTC.